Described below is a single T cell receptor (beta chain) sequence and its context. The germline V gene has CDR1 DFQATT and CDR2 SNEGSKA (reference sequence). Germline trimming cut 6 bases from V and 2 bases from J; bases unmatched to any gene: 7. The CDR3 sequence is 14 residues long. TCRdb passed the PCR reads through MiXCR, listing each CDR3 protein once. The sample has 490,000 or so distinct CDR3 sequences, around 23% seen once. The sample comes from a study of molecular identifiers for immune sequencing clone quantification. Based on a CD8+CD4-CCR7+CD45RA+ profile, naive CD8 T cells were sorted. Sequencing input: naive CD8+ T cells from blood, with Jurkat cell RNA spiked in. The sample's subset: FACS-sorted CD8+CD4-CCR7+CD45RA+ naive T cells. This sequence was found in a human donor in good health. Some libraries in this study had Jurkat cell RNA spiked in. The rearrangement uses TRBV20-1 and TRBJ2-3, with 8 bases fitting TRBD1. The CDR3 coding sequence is TGCAGTGCCCGACCGGACAGGGACACAGATACGCAGTATTTT. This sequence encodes CSARPDRDTDTQYF.